The 5 T cell receptor beta chains below come from one sample, sequenced in a study of cytomegalovirus exposure and HLA in healthy donors. Primers included in the PCR were 60 Vbeta and 13 Jbeta primers. Sequenced by immunoSEQ multiplex PCR; TCRdb stores in-frame clones only, minus some. Of about 97,000 clones in the sample, around 63% were seen once. Sequenced input: PBMCs. The receptors were gathered from a human donor in good health.

There are a few counts of this clone. The CDR3 bases are TGTGCCAGCAGCACAGGAGGGCCTCATGGCTACACCTTC. It translates to CASSTGGPHGYTF. The gene calls are TRBV5-4 and TRBJ1-2, with a weak D call TRBD1 (5 bases). The germline V and J ends were trimmed by 4 bases and 6 bases, with 13 bases remaining between them. CDR1 and CDR2 from the germline V gene are SGHNT and YYREEE (reference sequence). This CDR3 is built from 13 residues.

This chain connects TRBV11-2 to TRBJ2-7, with 10 positions matching TRBD2. V dropped 6 bases and J dropped 2; count of bases not matched to a gene: 7. Germline lookup yields CDR1 SGHAT and CDR2 FQNNGV. The CDR3 is made up of 15 amino acids. CDR3 sequence reads: CASRPGTSAAYEQYF. CDR3 bases: TGTGCCAGCAGACCCGGGACTAGCGCTGCCTACGAGCAGTACTTC.

This clone is a singleton in its sample. The chain uses TRBV7-9 and TRBJ1-1; no definite D call. With 3 bases removed from V and 3 bases from J, the gap between germline ends came to 14 bases. The CDR3 totals 15 residues. Germline-derived CDR1 and CDR2 are SEHNR and FQNEAQ (reference sequence). CDR3 sequence reads: CASSFKAPEDTEAFF. In nucleotides, the CDR3 is TGTGCCAGCAGCTTCAAGGCCCCGGAGGACACTGAAGCTTTCTTT.

The rearrangement links TRBV2 to TRBJ1-5, with 8 bases that match TRBD1. Trimming took 3 bases from V and 5 from J; bases not matched to a gene: 3. CDR1 is SNHLY and CDR2 is FYNNEI in the germline V gene. The CDR3 contains 14 residues. The CDR3 coding sequence is TGTGCCAGCAGTGACAGGGACAGGTATCAGCCCCAGCATTTT. It encodes CASSDRDRYQPQHF.

The chain carries TRBV15 and TRBJ2-1, with TRBD2 identical over 8 bases. The CDR3 spans 14 residues. Trimming cost V 3 bases and J 6 bases; bases outside gene matches: 4. The germline V gene encodes CDR1 LNHNV and CDR2 YYDKDF (reference sequence). The CDR3: CATSRRLAGNEQFF. The CDR3 nucleotides read TGTGCCACCAGCAGGCGTCTAGCGGGCAATGAGCAGTTCTTC.